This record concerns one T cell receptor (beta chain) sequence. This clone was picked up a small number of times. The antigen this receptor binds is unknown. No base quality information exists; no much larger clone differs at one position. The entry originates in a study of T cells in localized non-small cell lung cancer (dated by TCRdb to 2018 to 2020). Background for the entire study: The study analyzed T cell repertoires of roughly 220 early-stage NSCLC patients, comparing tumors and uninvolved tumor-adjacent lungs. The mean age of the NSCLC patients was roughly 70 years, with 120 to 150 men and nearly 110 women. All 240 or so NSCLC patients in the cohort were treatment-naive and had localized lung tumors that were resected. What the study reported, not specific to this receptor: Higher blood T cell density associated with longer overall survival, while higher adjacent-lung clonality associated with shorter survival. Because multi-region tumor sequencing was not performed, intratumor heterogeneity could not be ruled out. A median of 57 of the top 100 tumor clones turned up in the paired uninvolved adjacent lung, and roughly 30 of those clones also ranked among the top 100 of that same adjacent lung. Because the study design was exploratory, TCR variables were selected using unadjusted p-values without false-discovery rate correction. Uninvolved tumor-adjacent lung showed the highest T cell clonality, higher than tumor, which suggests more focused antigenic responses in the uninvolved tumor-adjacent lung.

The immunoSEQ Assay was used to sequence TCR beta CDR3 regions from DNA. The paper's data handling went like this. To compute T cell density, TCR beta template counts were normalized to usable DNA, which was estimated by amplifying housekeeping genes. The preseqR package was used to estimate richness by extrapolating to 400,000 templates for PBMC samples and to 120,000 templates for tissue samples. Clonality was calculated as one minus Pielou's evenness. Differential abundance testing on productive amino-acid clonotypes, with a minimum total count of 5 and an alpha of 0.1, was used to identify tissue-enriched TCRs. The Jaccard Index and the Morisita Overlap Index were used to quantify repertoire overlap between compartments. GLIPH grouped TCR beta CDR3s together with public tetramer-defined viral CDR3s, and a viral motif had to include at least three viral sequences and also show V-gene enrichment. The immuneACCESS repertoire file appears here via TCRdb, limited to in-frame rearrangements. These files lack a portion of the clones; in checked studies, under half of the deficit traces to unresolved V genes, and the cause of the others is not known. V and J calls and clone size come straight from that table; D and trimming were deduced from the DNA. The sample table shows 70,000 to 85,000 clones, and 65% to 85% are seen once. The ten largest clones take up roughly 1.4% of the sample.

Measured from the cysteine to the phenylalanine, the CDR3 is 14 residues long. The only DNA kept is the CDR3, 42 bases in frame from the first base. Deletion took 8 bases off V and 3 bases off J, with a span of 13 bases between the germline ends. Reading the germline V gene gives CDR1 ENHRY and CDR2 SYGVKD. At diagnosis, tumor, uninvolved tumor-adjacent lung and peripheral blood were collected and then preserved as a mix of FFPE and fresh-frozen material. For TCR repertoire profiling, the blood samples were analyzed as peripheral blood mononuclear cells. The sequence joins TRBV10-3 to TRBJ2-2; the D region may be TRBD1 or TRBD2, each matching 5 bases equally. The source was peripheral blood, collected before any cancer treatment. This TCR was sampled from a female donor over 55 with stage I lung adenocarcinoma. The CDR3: CAISSGPDTGELFF. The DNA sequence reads TGTGCCATCTCTTCGGGGCCGGACACCGGGGAGCTGTTTTTT.